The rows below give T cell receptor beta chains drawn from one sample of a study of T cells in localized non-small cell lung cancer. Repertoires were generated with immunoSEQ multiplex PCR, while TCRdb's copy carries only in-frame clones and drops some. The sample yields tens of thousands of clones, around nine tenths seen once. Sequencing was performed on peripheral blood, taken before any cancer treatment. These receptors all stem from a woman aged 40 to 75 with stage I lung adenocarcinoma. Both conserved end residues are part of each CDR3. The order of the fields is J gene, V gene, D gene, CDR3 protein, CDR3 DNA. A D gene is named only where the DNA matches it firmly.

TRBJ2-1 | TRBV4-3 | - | CASSQVLTTLNEQFF | TGCGCCAGCAGCCAAGTGTTGACGACATTAAATGAGCAGTTCTTC
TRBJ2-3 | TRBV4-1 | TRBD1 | CASSQVAYGTGGTDTQYF | TGCGCCAGCAGCCAAGTTGCATATGGGACAGGGGGCACAGATACGCAGTATTTT
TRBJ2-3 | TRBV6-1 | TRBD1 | CASGRGTDTQYF | TGTGCCAGCGGCAGGGGGACAGATACGCAGTATTTT
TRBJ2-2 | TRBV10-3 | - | CAISENPLRVLAGNTGELFF | TGTGCCATCAGTGAGAATCCGTTGAGGGTTTTAGCAGGGAACACCGGGGAGCTGTTTTTT
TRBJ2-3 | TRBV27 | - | CASSSRLWTAGSTDTQYF | TGTGCCAGCAGTTCAAGACTATGGACTGCCGGAAGCACAGATACGCAGTATTTT
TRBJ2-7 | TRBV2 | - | CASSERNEQYF | TGTGCCAGCAGTGAAAGGAACGAGCAGTACTTC
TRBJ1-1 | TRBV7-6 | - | CASSLNSEAFF | TGTGCCAGCAGCTTAAACAGTGAAGCTTTCTTT
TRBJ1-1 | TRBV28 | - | CASSSGDTEAFF | TGTGCCAGCAGCTCAGGGGACACTGAAGCTTTCTTT
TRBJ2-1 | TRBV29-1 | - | CSVAANEQFF | TGCAGCGTCGCAGCGAATGAGCAGTTCTTC
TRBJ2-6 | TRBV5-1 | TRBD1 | CASRDGTGVGGANVLTF | TGCGCCAGCAGGGATGGAACAGGGGTCGGAGGGGCCAACGTCCTGACTTTC
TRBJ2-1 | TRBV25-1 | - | CASSESGLTNNEQFF | TGTGCCAGCAGTGAAAGCGGACTGACTAACAATGAGCAGTTCTTC